The entry below gives a single T cell receptor (beta chain) sequence along with its context. These data are taken from a study of sequential checkpoint blockade in melanoma. Across the whole study: First-line arms were nivolumab then ipilimumab, or the reverse, randomized 1:1. After both sequences, patients received maintenance nivolumab.

Some clones are missing from TCRdb's copy, which holds only in-frame ones; the method was immunoSEQ multiplex PCR. The sample yields about 20,000 clones, 80% to 90% seen once. Treatment of the sample: randomized to nivolumab then ipilimumab (arm A) or the reverse (arm B). DNA-damaging chemotherapy had not been given to any patient beforehand. Live CD3+CD8+ CD19− CD56− cells were sorted from PBMCs. The V gene's germline CDR1 is MDHEN and CDR2 SYDVKM. The CDR3 is made up of 15 amino acids. V was pared by 6 bases and J by 1 base, with 8 bases of the junction left unmatched. The source of this sequence is a human donor with melanoma. Source: CD8+ T cells sorted from blood (inferred from file names), taken from a patient given nivolumab and ipilimumab in sequence. The chain carries TRBV28 and TRBJ2-5; 7 nucleotides match TRBD1. The CDR3 nucleotides read TGTGCCAGCAGAGGGGGCAGTATTAGCCAAGAGACCCAGTACTTC. It translates to CASRGGSISQETQYF.